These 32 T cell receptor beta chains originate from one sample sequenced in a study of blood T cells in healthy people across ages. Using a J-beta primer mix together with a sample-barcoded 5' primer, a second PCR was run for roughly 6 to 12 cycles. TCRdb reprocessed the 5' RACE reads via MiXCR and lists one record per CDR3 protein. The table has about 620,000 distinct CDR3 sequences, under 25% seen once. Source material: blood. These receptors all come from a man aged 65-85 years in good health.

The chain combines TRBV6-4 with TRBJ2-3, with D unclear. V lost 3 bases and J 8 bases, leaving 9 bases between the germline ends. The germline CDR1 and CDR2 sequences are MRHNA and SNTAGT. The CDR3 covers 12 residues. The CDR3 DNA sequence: TGTGCCAGCAGTGAGTCCCCCGGTACGCAGTATTTT. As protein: CASSESPGTQYF.

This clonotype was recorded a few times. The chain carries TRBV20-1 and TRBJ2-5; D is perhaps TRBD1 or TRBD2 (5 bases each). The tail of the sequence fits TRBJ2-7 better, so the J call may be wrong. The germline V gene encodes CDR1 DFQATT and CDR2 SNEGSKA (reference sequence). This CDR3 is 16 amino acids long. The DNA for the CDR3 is TGCAGTGCTAGAGACCCTCTGGGGACCATCTCCTACGAGCAGTACTTC. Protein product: CSARDPLGTISYEQYF.

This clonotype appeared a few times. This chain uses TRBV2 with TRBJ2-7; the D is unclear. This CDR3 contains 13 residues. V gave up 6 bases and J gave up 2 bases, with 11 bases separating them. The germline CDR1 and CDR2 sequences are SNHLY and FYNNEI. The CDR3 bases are TGTGCCAGCAGCGGTATGGTTCCCTACGAGCAGTACTTC. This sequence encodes CASSGMVPYEQYF.

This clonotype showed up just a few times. The CDR3 region has the DNA TGCGCCAGCAGAGGGACATCTGGAAACACCATATATTTT. It yields the protein CASRGTSGNTIYF. The V call is TRBV5-1, the J call TRBJ1-3, with a tentative D call TRBD1 (6 bases). The CDR3 contains 13 residues. V gave up 5 bases and J gave up 1 base, with 7 bases separating them. Looked up from germline, CDR1 is SGHRS and CDR2 is YFSETQ.

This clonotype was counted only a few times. CDR3 sequence: CASSPTGETEAFF. CDR3 coding DNA: TGTGCCAGCAGCCCAACAGGGGAGACTGAAGCTTTCTTT. The chain combines TRBV3-1 with TRBJ1-1, with TRBD1 identical over 7 bases. The CDR3 length is 13 residues. The V gene end was trimmed by 4 bases and the J gene end by 5 bases; junction bases not matched to a gene: 4. CDR1 is LGHDT, CDR2 YNNKEL, per germline (reference sequence).

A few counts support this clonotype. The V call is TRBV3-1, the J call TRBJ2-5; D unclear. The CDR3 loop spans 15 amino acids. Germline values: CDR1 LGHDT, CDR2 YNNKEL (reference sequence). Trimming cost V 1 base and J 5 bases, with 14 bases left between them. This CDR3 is CASSQGGVDWETQYF. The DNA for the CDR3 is TGTGCCAGCAGCCAAGGTGGAGTAGACTGGGAGACCCAGTACTTC.

CDR3 sequence reads: CASSLLGTPYGYTF. CDR3 coding DNA: TGTGCCAGCAGCCTTTTGGGGACGCCCTATGGCTACACCTTC. The J gene is TRBJ1-2, the V gene TRBV5-5, with D possibly matching TRBD1 (5 bases). The V end lost 4 bases, the J end lost 4 bases, and 14 bases lay between the germline ends. CDR1 and CDR2 from the germline V gene are SGHKS and YYEKEE (reference sequence). The CDR3 runs 14 residues.

The CDR3 nucleotides are TGTGCCAGCAGCGGAGGGCCACTAGCGCAGAAACTCCCCGGGGAGCTGTTTTTT. It codes for CASSGGPLAQKLPGELFF. The rearrangement links TRBV9 to TRBJ2-2, with 7 positions matching TRBD2. Unmatched junction bases numbered 17, after V lost 3 bases and J lost 6 bases. Looked up from germline, CDR1 is SGDLS and CDR2 is YYNGEE. The CDR3 consists of 18 residues.

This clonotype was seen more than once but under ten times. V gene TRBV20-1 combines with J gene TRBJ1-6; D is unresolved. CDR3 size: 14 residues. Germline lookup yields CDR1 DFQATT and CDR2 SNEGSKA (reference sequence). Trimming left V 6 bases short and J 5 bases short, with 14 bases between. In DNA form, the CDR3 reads TGCAGTGCCCGGGCCCGGGGAAATAATTCACCCCTCCACTTT. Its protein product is CSARARGNNSPLHF.

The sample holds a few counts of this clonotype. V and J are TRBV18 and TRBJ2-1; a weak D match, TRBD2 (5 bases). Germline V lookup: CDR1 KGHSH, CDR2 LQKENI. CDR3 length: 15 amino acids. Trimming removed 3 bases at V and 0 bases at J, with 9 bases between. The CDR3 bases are TGTGCCAGCTCACCGAGAACTAGCTCCTACAATGAGCAGTTCTTC. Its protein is CASSPRTSSYNEQFF.

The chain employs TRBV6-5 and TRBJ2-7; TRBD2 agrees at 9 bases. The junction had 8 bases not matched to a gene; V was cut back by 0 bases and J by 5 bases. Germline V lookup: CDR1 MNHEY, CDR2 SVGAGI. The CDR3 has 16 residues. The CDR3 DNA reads TGTGCCAGCAGTTACTCCCTAGCGGGACCTCCTGACGAGCAGTACTTC. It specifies CASSYSLAGPPDEQYF.

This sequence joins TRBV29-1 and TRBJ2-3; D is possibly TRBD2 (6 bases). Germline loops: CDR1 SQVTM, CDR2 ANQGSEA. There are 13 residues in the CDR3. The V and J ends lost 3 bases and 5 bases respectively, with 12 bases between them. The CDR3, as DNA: TGCAGCGTTGAGACGGGAGAGAAAGATACGCAGTATTTT. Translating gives CSVETGEKDTQYF.

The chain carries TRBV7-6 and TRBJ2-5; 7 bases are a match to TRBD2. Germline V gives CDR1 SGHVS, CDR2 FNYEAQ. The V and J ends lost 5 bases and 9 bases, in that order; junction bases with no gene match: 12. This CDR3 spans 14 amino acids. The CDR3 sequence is CASSPSGTYGSQYF. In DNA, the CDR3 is TGTGCCAGCAGCCCCAGCGGGACCTATGGCTCCCAGTACTTC. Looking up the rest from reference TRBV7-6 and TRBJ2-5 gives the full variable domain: GAGVSQSPRYKVTKRGQDVALRCDPISGHVSLYWYRQALGQGPEFLTYFNYEAQQDKSGLPNDRFSAERPEGSISTLTIQRTEQRDSAMYRCASSPSGTYGSQYFGPGTRLLVL.

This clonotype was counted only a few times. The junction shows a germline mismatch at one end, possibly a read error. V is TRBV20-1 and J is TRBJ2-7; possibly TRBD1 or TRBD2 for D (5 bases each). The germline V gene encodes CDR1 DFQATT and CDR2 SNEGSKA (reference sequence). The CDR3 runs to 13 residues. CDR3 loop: CSATRGSSHEQYF. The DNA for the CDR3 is TGCAGTGCTACGAGGGGTAGCTCCCACGAGCAGTACTTC.

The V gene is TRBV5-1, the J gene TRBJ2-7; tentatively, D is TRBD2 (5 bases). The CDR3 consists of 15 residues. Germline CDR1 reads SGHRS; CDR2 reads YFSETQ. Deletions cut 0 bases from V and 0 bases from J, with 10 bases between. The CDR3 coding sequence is TGCGCCAGCAGCTTGGCGGGAACGAGCTCCTACGAGCAGTACTTC. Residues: CASSLAGTSSYEQYF.

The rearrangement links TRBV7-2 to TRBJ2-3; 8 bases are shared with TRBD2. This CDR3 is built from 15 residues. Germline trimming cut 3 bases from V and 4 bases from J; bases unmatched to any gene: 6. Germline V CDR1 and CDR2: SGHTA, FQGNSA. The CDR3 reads CASSFSGLAADTQYF. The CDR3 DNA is TGTGCCAGCAGCTTTTCAGGACTAGCCGCAGATACGCAGTATTTT.

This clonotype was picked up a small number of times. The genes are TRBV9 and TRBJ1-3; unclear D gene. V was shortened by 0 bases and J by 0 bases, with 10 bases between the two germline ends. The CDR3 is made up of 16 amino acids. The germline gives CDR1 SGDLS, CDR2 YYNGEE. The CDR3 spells CASSVGAGNSGNTIYF. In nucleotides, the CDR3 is TGTGCCAGCAGCGTAGGGGCCGGGAACTCTGGAAACACCATATATTTT.

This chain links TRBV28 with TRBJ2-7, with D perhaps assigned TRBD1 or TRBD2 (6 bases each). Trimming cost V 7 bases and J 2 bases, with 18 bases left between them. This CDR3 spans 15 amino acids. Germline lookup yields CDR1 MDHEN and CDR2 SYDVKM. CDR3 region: CASNTRGAGAYEQYF. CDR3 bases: TGTGCCAGCAACACACGCGGGGCAGGGGCCTACGAGCAGTACTTC.

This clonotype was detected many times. The CDR3: CAISESGVATEAFF. The CDR3 DNA sequence: TGTGCCATCAGTGAGTCCGGGGTGGCCACTGAAGCTTTCTTT. This chain uses TRBV10-3 with TRBJ1-1; D is uncertain. The V gene's germline CDR1 is ENHRY and CDR2 SYGVKD. The length of the CDR3 is 14 residues. The V gene lost 0 bases and the J gene lost 4 bases, with 9 bases spanning the gap.

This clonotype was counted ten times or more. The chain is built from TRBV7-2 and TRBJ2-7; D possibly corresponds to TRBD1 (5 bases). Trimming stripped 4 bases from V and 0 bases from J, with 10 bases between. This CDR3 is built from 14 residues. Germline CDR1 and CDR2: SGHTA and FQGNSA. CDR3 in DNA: TGTGCCAGCAGCTGGACATCCGTCTCCTACGAGCAGTACTTC. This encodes CASSWTSVSYEQYF.

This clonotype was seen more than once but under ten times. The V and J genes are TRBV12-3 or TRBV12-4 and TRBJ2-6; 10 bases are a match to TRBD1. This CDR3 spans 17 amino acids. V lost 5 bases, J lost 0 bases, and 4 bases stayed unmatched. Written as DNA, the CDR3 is TGTGCCAGCAGTAGATGGACAGGGGGCTCTGGGGCCAACGTCCTGACTTTC. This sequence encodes CASSRWTGGSGANVLTF.

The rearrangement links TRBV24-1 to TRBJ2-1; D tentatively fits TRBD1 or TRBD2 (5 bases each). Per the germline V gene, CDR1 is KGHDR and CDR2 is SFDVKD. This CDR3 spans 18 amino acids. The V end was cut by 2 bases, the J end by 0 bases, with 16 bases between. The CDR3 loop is CATSDSPRAGSSYNEQFF. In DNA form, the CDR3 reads TGTGCCACCAGTGATTCACCTCGGGCAGGGAGCTCCTACAATGAGCAGTTCTTC.

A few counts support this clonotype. The CDR3 loop is CSVGQELGYEQYF. The CDR3 DNA follows: TGCAGCGTGGGACAGGAGCTGGGCTACGAGCAGTACTTC. The chain joins TRBV29-1 to TRBJ2-7; TRBD1 aligns across 8 bases. The germline gives CDR1 SQVTM, CDR2 ANQGSEA. The CDR3 sequence is 13 residues long. V lost 6 bases, J lost 3 bases, and 7 bases stayed unmatched.

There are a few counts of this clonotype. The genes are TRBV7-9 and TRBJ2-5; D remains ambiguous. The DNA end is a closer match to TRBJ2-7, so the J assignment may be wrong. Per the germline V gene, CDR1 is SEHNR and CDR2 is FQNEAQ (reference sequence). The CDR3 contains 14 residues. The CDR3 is CASSLDGRTYEQYF. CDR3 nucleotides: TGTGCCAGCAGCTTAGACGGCAGAACCTACGAGCAGTACTTC.

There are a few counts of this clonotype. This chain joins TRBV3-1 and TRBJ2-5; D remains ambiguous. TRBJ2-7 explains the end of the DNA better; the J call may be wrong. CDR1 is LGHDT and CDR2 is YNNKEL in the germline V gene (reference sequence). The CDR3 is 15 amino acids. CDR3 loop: CASSQVAGPSYEQYF. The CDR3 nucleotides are TGTGCCAGCAGCCAAGTTGCCGGACCTTCCTACGAGCAGTACTTC.

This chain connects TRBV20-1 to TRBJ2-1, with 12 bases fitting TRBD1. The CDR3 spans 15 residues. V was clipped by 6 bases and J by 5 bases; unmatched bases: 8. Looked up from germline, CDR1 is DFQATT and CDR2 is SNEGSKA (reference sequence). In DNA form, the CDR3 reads TGCAGTGCAGTCATGGGACAGGGGGCCCACAATGAGCAGTTCTTC. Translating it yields CSAVMGQGAHNEQFF.

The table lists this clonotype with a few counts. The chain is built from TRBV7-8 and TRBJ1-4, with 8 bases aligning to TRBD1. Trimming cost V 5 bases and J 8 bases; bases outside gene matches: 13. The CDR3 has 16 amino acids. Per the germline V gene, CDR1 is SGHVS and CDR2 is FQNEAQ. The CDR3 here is CASSPVGRGLGEKLFF. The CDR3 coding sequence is TGTGCCAGCAGCCCTGTGGGCAGGGGGCTCGGGGAAAAACTGTTTTTT.

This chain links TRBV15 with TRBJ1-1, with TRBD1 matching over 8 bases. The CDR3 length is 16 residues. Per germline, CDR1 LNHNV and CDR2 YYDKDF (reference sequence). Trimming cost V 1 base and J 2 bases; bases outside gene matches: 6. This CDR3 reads CATSRAPGQGNTEAFF. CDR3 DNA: TGTGCCACCAGCAGAGCACCCGGACAGGGCAACACTGAAGCTTTCTTT.

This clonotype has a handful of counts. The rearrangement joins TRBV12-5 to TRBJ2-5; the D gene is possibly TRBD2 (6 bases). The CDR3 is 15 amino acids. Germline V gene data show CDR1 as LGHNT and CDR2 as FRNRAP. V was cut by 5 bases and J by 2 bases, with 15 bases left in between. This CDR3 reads CASGQHRDSQETQYF. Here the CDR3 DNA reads TGTGCTAGTGGTCAACATAGGGACTCTCAAGAGACCCAGTACTTC.

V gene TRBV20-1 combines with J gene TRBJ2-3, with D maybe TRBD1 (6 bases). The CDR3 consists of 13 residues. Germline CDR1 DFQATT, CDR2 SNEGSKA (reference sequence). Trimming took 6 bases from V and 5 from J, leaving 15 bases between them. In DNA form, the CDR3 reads TGCAGTGCCAAATCCGCAGGGGTAGATACGCAGTATTTT. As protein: CSAKSAGVDTQYF.

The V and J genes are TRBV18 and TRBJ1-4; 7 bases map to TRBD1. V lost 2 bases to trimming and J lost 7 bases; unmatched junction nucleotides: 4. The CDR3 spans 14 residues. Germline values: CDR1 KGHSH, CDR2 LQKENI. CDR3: CASSPEGAGEKLFF. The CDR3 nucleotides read TGTGCCAGCTCACCAGAGGGGGCTGGTGAAAAACTGTTTTTT.

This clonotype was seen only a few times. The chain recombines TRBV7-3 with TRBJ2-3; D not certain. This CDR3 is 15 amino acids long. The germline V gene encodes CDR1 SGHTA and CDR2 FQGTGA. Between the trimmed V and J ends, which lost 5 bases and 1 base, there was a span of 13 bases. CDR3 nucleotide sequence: TGTGCCAGCAGCCCGCTAGGGCGAGGCACAGATACGCAGTATTTT. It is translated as CASSPLGRGTDTQYF.